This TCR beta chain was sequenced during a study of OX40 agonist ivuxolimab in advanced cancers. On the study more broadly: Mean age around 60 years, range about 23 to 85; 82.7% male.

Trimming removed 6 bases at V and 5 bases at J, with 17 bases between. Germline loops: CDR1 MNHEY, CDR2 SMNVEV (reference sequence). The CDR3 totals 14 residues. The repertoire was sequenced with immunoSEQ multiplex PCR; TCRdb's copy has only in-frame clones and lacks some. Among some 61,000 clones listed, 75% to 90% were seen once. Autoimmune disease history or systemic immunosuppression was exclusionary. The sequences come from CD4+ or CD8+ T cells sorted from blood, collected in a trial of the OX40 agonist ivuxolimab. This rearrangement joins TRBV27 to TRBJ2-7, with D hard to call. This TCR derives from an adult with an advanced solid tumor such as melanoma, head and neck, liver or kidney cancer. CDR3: CASSPRPTLDEQYF. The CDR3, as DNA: TGTGCCAGCAGCCCTAGACCCACTTTGGACGAGCAGTACTTC.